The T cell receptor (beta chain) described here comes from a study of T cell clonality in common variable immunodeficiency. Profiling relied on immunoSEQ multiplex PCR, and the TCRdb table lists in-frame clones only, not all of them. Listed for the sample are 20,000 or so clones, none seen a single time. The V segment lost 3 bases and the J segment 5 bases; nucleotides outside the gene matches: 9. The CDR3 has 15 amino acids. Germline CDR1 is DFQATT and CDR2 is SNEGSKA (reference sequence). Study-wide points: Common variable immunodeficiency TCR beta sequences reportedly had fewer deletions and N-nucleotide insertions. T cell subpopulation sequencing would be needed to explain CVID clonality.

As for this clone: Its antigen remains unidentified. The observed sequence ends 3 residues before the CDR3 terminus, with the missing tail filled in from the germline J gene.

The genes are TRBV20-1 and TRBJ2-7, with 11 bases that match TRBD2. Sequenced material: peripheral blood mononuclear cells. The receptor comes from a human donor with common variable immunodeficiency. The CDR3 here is CSASPVTSGINEQYF. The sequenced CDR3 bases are TGCAGTGCTAGTCCCGTGACTAGCGGGATCAACGAG.